Below, one T cell receptor beta chain is given with its context. What it binds is not known. This sample stems from a study of T cell responses to AZD1222 COVID-19 vaccine. From germline, CDR1 is SGHAT and CDR2 FQNNGV. The CDR3 consists of 15 residues. V lost 5 bases and J lost 3; bases outside the gene matches: 7. Study-wide points: Donors were largely white British and mainly female; clonal diversity was possibly underestimated. In the spike-specific TCR repertoire, nearly half reportedly target unmutated variant regions.

The method was immunoSEQ multiplex PCR; TCRdb's version includes in-frame clones alone and lacks a portion of them. This table holds around 120,000 clones, approximately 90% found once. Source: peripheral blood, taken on day 0 of AZD1222 vaccination. The TCR was taken from an adult in good health. V and J are TRBV11-2 and TRBJ1-3; 7 nucleotides agree with TRBD1. The CDR3 spells CASSPYRGGGNTIYF. CDR3 nucleotides: TGTGCCAGCAGCCCGTACAGGGGCGGTGGAAACACCATATATTTT.